This T cell receptor beta chain was recovered during a study of CD8 T cells in Susac syndrome. CDR1 and CDR2 from the germline V gene are SQVTM and ANQGSEA. This CDR3 comprises 13 residues. V lost 6 bases and J lost 4, with 15 bases in between. Roughly 0.45 to 1 ug RNA was reverse transcribed with random hexamers. By means of immunoSEQ multiplex PCR, TCR beta CDR3 spanning 54 Vbeta and 13 Jbeta underwent amplification. In TCRdb, the immunoSEQ multiplex PCR reads were re-called with MiXCR into one record per CDR3 protein. The table records approximately 180,000 distinct CDR3 sequences, 85% to 95% of them present only once. In blood CD8+ and CD4+ T cells, TCR beta underwent sequencing. Patients with Susac syndrome fulfilled recently defined diagnostic criteria for definite or probable disease. Bulk CD8+ and CD4+ cells came from magnetic negative isolation; CD8+ TEMRA by FACS.

Sequencing used CD4+ T cells from PBMCs. This rearrangement joins TRBV29-1 to TRBJ1-1; D may be TRBD1 (6 bases). The TCR originated in a human donor with Susac syndrome. CDR3 amino acids: CSVATGGGTEAFF. CDR3 bases: TGCAGCGTCGCCACGGGGGGCGGCACTGAAGCTTTCTTT.